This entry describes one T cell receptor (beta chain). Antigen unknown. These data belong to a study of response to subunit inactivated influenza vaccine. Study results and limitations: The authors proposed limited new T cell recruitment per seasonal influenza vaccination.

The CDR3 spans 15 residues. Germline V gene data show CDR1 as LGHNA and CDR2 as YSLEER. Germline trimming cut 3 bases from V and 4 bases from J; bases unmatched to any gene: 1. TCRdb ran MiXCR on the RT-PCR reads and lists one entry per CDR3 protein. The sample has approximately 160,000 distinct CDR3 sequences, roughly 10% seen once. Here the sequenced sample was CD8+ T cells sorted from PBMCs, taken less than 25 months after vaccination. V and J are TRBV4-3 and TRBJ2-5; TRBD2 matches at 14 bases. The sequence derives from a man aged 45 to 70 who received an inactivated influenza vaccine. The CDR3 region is CASSHGLAGGETQYF. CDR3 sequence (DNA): TGCGCCAGCAGCCATGGACTAGCGGGAGGAGAGACCCAGTACTTC.